This is a list of T cell receptor beta chains from one sample in a study of blood T cells in healthy people across ages. TCRdb used MiXCR to reprocess the 5' RACE reads, holding one entry per CDR3 protein. The sample holds 1.5 million to 2 million distinct CDR3 sequences, approximately 28% seen once. Sequenced input: blood. These receptors all stem from a woman aged 30 to 39 in good health. Both conserved end residues are part of each CDR3. Clone size is stated in some rows and not others, as once, few, many or a class when expanded.

TRBJ2-1 | TRBV20-1 | NA | CSAQSGGSGGSYNEQFF
TRBJ2-1 | TRBV5-6 | few | CASSLDLGGGEQFF
TRBJ2-4 | TRBV3-1 | NA | CASSQEGTGRNIQYF
TRBJ2-5 | TRBV20-1 | NA | CSAPGLAGIQETQYF
TRBJ1-2 | TRBV12-3/TRBV12-4 | NA | CASSTLSGGYTF
TRBJ1-2 | TRBV12-3/TRBV12-4 | few | CASSLPYGGYTF
TRBJ1-2 | TRBV12-5 | many | CASGRTGPSLGYTF
TRBJ2-4 | TRBV7-9 | few | CVSSASGTAKNIQYF
TRBJ2-1 | TRBV29-1 | once | CSLRGRFLNEQFF
TRBJ1-1 | TRBV12-3/TRBV12-4 | NA | CASSSQALNTEAFF
TRBJ1-2 | TRBV20-1 | many | CSARDTENGYTF
TRBJ1-5 | TRBV27 | few | CASSFRDGPQHF
TRBJ2-7 | TRBV19 | few | CASSKIRTGTHEQYF
TRBJ1-4 | TRBV7-6 | few | CASSLGPDTNEKLFF
TRBJ2-1 | TRBV11-2 | few | CASSLFSRSSYNEQFF
TRBJ2-6 | TRBV18 | NA | CASSPVSSGANVLTF
TRBJ2-3 | TRBV29-1 | few | CSVDGGGSDPDTQYF
TRBJ2-5 | TRBV19 | NA | CASSIRLAETQYF
TRBJ2-1 | TRBV9 | few | CASSPRGGLYNEQFF
TRBJ2-1 | TRBV4-2 | NA | CASSRSGIATYNEQFF
TRBJ2-1 | TRBV4-3 | few | CASSQRQGWSEQFF
TRBJ2-1 | TRBV6-5 | few | CASSYLGLAENNEQFF
TRBJ2-2 | TRBV5-1 | NA | CASSSGGSGELFF
TRBJ2-6 | TRBV19 | few | CASSRRWVLTF
TRBJ2-5 | TRBV7-2 | NA | CASSPQKRTSGRETQYF
TRBJ2-3 | TRBV7-2 | few | CASSYQAGGRDTQYF
TRBJ2-1 | TRBV7-3 | NA | CASSLVSTGNNEQFF
TRBJ1-1 | TRBV4-2 | NA | CASSQNLRVTEAFF
TRBJ2-7 | TRBV10-3 | NA | CAIGNTDTGTEDEQYF
TRBJ2-2 | TRBV12-3/TRBV12-4 | NA | CASGDKNTGELFF
TRBJ2-1 | TRBV20-1 | many | CSARRQVTNYNEQFF
TRBJ1-2 | TRBV3-1 | NA | CASSQERVGGYTF
TRBJ1-4 | TRBV29-1 | many | CSYRDRNEKLFF
TRBJ2-7 | TRBV20-1 | many | CSADTSGDYGEQYF
TRBJ2-7 | TRBV20-1 | NA | CSAPDLDRGEYEQYF
TRBJ2-1 | TRBV20-1 | NA | CSARDSPRLATNEQFF
TRBJ1-1 | TRBV28 | few | CASSLQGAPDHLTEAFF
TRBJ2-1 | TRBV11-1 | NA | CASSFNGGRVNEQFF
NA | TRBV7-2 | NA | CASSLGLGTHLYNEQYF
TRBJ2-3 | TRBV6-6 | NA | CASLDLTDTQYF
TRBJ1-4 | TRBV6-5 | few | CASRQTGLNEKLFF
TRBJ1-2 | TRBV20-1 | NA | CSALTELYGYTF
TRBJ2-1 | TRBV6-2/TRBV6-3 | few | CASNPGTSGYNEQFF
TRBJ2-7 | TRBV19 | few | CASSMTVFYEQYF
TRBJ2-1 | TRBV5-1 | NA | CASSSTGVRGNEQFF
TRBJ2-5 | TRBV20-1 | NA | CSVVNTPGNEQYF
TRBJ2-1 | TRBV25-1 | NA | CASSESPGTGLFF
TRBJ2-3 | TRBV29-1 | few | CSVEIPGGGFTDTQYF